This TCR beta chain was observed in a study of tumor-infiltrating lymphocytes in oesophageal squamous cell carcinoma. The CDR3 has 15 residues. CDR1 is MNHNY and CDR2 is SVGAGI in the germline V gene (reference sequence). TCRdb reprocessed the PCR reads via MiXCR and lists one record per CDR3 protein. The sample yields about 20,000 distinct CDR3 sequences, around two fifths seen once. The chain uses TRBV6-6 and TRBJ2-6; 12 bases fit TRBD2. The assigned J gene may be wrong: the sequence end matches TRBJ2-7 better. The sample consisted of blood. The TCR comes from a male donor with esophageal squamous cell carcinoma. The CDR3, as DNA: TGTGCCAGCAGGGGAAGACTAGCGGGAGTCCACGAGCAGTACTTC. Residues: CASRGRLAGVHEQYF.